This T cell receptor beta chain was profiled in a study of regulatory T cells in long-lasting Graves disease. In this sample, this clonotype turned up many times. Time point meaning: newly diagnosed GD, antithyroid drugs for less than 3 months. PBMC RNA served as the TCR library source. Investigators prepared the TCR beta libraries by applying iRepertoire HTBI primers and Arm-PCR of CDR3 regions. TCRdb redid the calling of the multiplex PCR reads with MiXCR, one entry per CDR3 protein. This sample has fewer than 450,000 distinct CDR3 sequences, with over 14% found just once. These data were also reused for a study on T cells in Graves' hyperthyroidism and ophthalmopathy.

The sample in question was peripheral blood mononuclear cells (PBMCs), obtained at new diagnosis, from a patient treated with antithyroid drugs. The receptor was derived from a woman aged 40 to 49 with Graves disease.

The CDR3 region has the DNA TGCGCCAGCAGCTTGGAAGGGACTAAGCAGTCGGATACGCAGTATTTT. It codes for CASSLEGTKQSDTQYF. The chain joins TRBV5-1 to TRBJ2-3, with 7 bases matching TRBD2. Germline V gene data show CDR1 as SGHRS and CDR2 as YFSETQ. The CDR3 consists of 16 residues. V shed 0 bases and J 6 bases; nucleotides not matched to a gene: 10.